Listed below are T cell receptor beta chains from one sample, sequenced in a study of blood T cell repertoires in COVID-19. Only in-frame clones appear in the TCRdb table, and some are missing; sequencing was by immunoSEQ multiplex PCR. This sample carries approximately 290,000 clones, 89% of them seen once, and the ten largest clones take approximately 13%. Specimen: peripheral blood. These receptors were taken from a woman aged 55-70 years with acute or convalescent COVID-19. Each CDR3 is given without its conserved first and last residue.

v_gene: TRBV10-3
j_gene: TRBJ2-7
CDR3aa: AIRAVGEGSEQY

v_gene: TRBV20-1
j_gene: TRBJ1-1
CDR3aa: SATGGGEAF

v_gene: TRBV6-5
j_gene: TRBJ1-1
CDR3aa: ASRSQGPAEAF

v_gene: TRBV5-4
j_gene: TRBJ2-1
CDR3aa: ASSLNTGSYNEQF

v_gene: TRBV7-9
j_gene: TRBJ1-1
CDR3aa: ASSLVGAAGERNTEAF

v_gene: TRBV4-2
j_gene: TRBJ2-5
CDR3aa: ASSQGTEAGVTQY

v_gene: TRBV2
j_gene: TRBJ1-5
CDR3aa: ASRRDRDSSQPQH

v_gene: TRBV5-6
j_gene: TRBJ1-2
CDR3aa: ASNFGGSVNYGYT

v_gene: TRBV28
j_gene: TRBJ2-7
CDR3aa: ASRELAGVYEQY

v_gene: TRBV5-1
j_gene: TRBJ2-5
CDR3aa: ASSSVEETQY

v_gene: TRBV28
j_gene: TRBJ2-7
CDR3aa: ASSLSITGFEQY

v_gene: TRBV10-2
j_gene: TRBJ1-1
CDR3aa: ASSARTGMGTEAF

v_gene: TRBV7-2
j_gene: TRBJ1-5
CDR3aa: ASSLQGWQPQH

v_gene: TRBV18
j_gene: TRBJ2-3
CDR3aa: ASSPRNAMDTQY

v_gene: TRBV28
j_gene: TRBJ1-6
CDR3aa: ASSQLTGVGGNSPLH

v_gene: TRBV3-1/TRBV3-2
j_gene: TRBJ2-3
CDR3aa: ASSQELAGTDTQY